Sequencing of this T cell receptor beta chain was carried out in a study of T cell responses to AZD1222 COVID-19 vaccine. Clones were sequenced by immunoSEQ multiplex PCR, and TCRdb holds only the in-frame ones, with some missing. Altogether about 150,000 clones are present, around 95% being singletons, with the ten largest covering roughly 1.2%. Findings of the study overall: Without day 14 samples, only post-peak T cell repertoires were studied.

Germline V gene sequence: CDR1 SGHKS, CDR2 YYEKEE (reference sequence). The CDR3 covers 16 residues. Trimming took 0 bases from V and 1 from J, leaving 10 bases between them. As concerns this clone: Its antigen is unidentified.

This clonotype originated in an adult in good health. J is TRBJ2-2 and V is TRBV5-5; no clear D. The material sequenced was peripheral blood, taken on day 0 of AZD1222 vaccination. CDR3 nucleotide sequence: TGTGCCAGCAGCTTGGTTGGTAGCCAGAACACCGGGGAGCTGTTTTTT. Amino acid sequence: CASSLVGSQNTGELFF.